A single sample gave rise to the 28 T cell receptor beta chains below, sequenced in a study of control samples from healthy donors and cancer patients. Profiling relied on immunoSEQ multiplex PCR, and the TCRdb table lists in-frame clones only, not all of them. The sample consists of around 90,000 clones, around 81% of them appearing once. Input material: blood. These receptors were collected from a man younger than 40 in good health.

The gene calls are TRBV6-5 and TRBJ1-6; 9 bases map to TRBD1. CDR1 and CDR2 from the germline V gene are MNHEY and SVGAGI. The ends lost 4 bases at V and 6 bases at J; junction bases unmatched: 4. This CDR3 comprises 15 residues. The CDR3 DNA reads TGTGCCAGCAGTTTACAGGGGGCCGGTAATTCACCCCTCCACTTT. Its translation is CASSLQGAGNSPLHF.

This clone has ten or more counts. The chain has TRBV20-1 and TRBJ2-5; no firm D call. The CDR3 spans 11 residues. The V gene lost 5 bases and the J gene lost 0 bases, with 4 bases spanning the gap. Germline CDR1 and CDR2: DFQATT and SNEGSKA (reference sequence). For the CDR3, the DNA is TGCAGTGCTCAGTACCAAGAGACCCAGTACTTC. Residues: CSAQYQETQYF.

The V and J genes are TRBV7-3 and TRBJ2-3, with a tentative D call TRBD2 (6 bases). CDR1 SGHTA and CDR2 FQGTGA come from the germline V gene. There are 17 residues in the CDR3. The ends were cut back, 0 bases at V and 0 bases at J, with 13 bases in the middle. CDR3 sequence reads: CASSLTSRDSSTDTQYF. CDR3 DNA sequence: TGTGCCAGCAGCTTAACGTCGCGGGATTCTAGCACAGATACGCAGTATTTT.

The chain employs TRBV5-1 and TRBJ2-3; 10 bases align to TRBD2. The length of the CDR3 is 16 residues. V trimming: 0 bases; J trimming: 2 bases; junction bases outside the gene matches: 3. Germline lookup yields CDR1 SGHRS and CDR2 YFSETQ. The CDR3 DNA reads as TGCGCCAGCAGCTTGGGGACTAGCGGCCACACAGATACGCAGTATTTT. Protein product: CASSLGTSGHTDTQYF.

The rearrangement links TRBV6-6 to TRBJ2-1; 10 nucleotides line up with TRBD2. Germline V lookup: CDR1 MNHNY, CDR2 SVGAGI (reference sequence). V gave up 5 bases and J gave up 1 base; unmatched junction bases: 11. This CDR3 has 18 residues. CDR3 amino acids: CASSRYHSGGSSYNEQFF. In DNA form, the CDR3 reads TGTGCCAGCAGTCGTTATCATAGCGGGGGGTCTTCCTACAATGAGCAGTTCTTC.

The chain recombines TRBV7-3 with TRBJ2-3; maybe TRBD2 (6 bases). V lost 2 bases, J lost 2 bases, and 8 bases lay in between. The CDR3 runs 14 residues. Germline V lookup: CDR1 SGHTA, CDR2 FQGTGA. As DNA, the CDR3 is TGTGCCAGCAGCTTACCGGACTACACAGATACGCAGTATTTT. It codes for CASSLPDYTDTQYF.

This clone was found a few times. The chain couples TRBV5-1 to TRBJ1-1; 10 bases line up with TRBD1. The V gene end was trimmed by 6 bases and the J gene end by 3 bases; junction bases not matched to a gene: 8. CDR1 and CDR2 from the germline V gene are SGHRS and YFSETQ. The CDR3 totals 15 residues. CDR3 nucleotides: TGCGCCAGCAAACCGGGACAGGGGAGGTACACTGAAGCTTTCTTT. It translates to CASKPGQGRYTEAFF. Based on the CDR3 plus reference TRBV5-1 and TRBJ1-1, the full variable domain is KAGVTQTPRYLIKTRGQQVTLSCSPISGHRSVSWYQQTPGQGLQFLFEYFSETQRNKGNFPGRFSGRQFSNSRSEMNVSTLELGDSALYLCASKPGQGRYTEAFFGQGTRLTVV.

The chain couples TRBV11-2 to TRBJ1-4, with TRBD1 as a possible D gene (6 bases). This CDR3 is built from 15 residues. The germline V gene encodes CDR1 SGHAT and CDR2 FQNNGV. Trimming removed 1 base from V and 6 bases from J, with 12 bases in between. CDR3 in amino acids: CASSLGISGDEKLFF. CDR3 nucleotide sequence: TGTGCCAGCAGCTTAGGTATTTCAGGGGATGAAAAACTGTTTTTT.

The chain combines TRBV5-4 with TRBJ2-1; 10 nucleotides agree with TRBD1. CDR3 length: 15 amino acids. Germline loops: CDR1 SGHNT, CDR2 YYREEE (reference sequence). J was trimmed by 10 bases and V by 4 bases; bases with no gene match: 11. The chain's CDR3 is CASSPTGTGDPEQFF. CDR3 DNA: TGTGCCAGCAGCCCTACCGGGACAGGGGACCCAGAGCAGTTCTTC.

V and J are TRBV5-1 and TRBJ2-7; 8 nucleotides align to TRBD1. Germline assignment: CDR1 SGHRS and CDR2 YFSETQ. The CDR3 is 14 amino acids. The V and J ends lost 3 bases and 3 bases, in that order; junction bases with no gene match: 5. The CDR3 reads CASSSDREYYEQYF. Written as DNA, the CDR3 is TGCGCCAGCAGCTCGGACAGGGAATACTACGAGCAGTACTTC.

This clone was seen a single time. The chain is built from TRBV3-1 (or the pseudogene TRBV3-2) and TRBJ1-2; maybe TRBD1 (5 bases). Germline CDR1 LGHDT, CDR2 YNNKEL (reference sequence). V lost 4 bases, J lost 4 bases, and 10 bases lay in between. The CDR3 is 13 amino acids. DNA of the CDR3: TGTGCCAGCAGCCGGGGGGAGAGCTATGGCTACACCTTC. It is translated as CASSRGESYGYTF.

The rearrangement uses TRBV28 and TRBJ1-1; 8 nucleotides agree with TRBD1. The CDR3 is made up of 15 amino acids. V shed 3 bases, J shed 3 bases, and the junction held 6 bases outside the gene matches. From germline, CDR1 is MDHEN and CDR2 SYDVKM. The CDR3 DNA is TGTGCCAGCAGTTTGGACCAGGGGGCAGACACTGAAGCTTTCTTT. It codes for CASSLDQGADTEAFF.

CDR3 region: CSVGTGEGEQYF. The DNA of the CDR3 is TGCAGCGTCGGGACAGGGGAGGGGGAGCAGTACTTC. V is TRBV29-1 and J is TRBJ2-7; TRBD1 agrees at 10 bases. The CDR3 is made up of 12 amino acids. Per the germline V gene, CDR1 is SQVTM and CDR2 is ANQGSEA. Trimming took 6 bases from V and 7 from J; bases not matched to a gene: 6.

This clone was picked up a small number of times. The J gene is TRBJ1-1, the V gene TRBV19, with 7 bases that match TRBD1. CDR3 size: 14 residues. Per the germline V gene, CDR1 is LNHDA and CDR2 is SQIVND (reference sequence). V lost 4 bases and J lost 0; bases outside the gene matches: 2. The CDR3 protein is CASSRTGVNTEAFF. Written as DNA, the CDR3 is TGTGCCAGTAGTAGAACAGGGGTGAACACTGAAGCTTTCTTT. Full variable domain (outside the CDR3, taken from reference TRBV19 and TRBJ1-1): DGGITQSPKYLFRKEGQNVTLSCEQNLNHDAMYWYRQDPGQGLRLIYYSQIVNDFQKGDIAEGYSVSREKKESFPLTVTSAQKNPTAFYLCASSRTGVNTEAFFGQGTRLTVV.

The chain couples TRBV28 to TRBJ1-6, with D tentatively TRBD1 (5 bases). The germline V and J ends were trimmed by 7 bases and 7 bases, with 17 bases remaining between them. This CDR3 is built from 15 residues. CDR1 is MDHEN, CDR2 SYDVKM, per germline. The CDR3: CASTYYPGGNSPLHF. In nucleotides, the CDR3 is TGTGCCAGCACCTATTACCCCGGGGGGAATTCACCCCTCCACTTT.

The V call is TRBV19, the J call TRBJ1-2, with D perhaps TRBD1 (6 bases). Germline loops: CDR1 LNHDA, CDR2 SQIVND (reference sequence). V shed 5 bases and J shed 2 bases, with 9 bases lying between them. The CDR3 sequence is 13 residues long. In nucleotides, the CDR3 is TGTGCCAGTAGTCCTCAGGGGAACTATGGCTACACCTTC. It yields the protein CASSPQGNYGYTF.

Points on this clone: The sample holds other DNA sequences that translate to the same CDR3. The chain employs TRBV6-5 and TRBJ2-1; D is unclear. V was clipped by 0 bases and J by 10 bases, with 4 bases between them. CDR1 and CDR2 (germline): MNHEY, SVGAGI. CDR3 size: 11 residues. CDR3 coding DNA: TGTGCCAGCAGTTACTCGACCGAGCAGTTCTTC. Translating gives CASSYSTEQFF.

J is TRBJ2-1 and V is TRBV28; 8 nucleotides align to TRBD2. V shed 5 bases and J 6 bases; nucleotides not matched to a gene: 30. The CDR3 extends over 22 amino acids. Germline V CDR1 and CDR2: MDHEN, SYDVKM. This chain's CDR3 is CASSAVTGYWETGGRRFNEQFF. The CDR3, as DNA: TGTGCCAGCAGTGCCGTGACAGGTTACTGGGAGACGGGGGGGCGAAGGTTCAATGAGCAGTTCTTC.

The chain employs TRBV30 and TRBJ1-6; D unresolved. Trimming removed 0 bases at V and 8 bases at J, with 14 bases between. Germline CDR1 GTSNPN, CDR2 SVGIG (reference sequence). There are 15 residues in the CDR3. CDR3 loop: CAWSVDGFGDSPLHF. The CDR3 bases are TGTGCCTGGAGTGTAGACGGTTTCGGGGATTCACCCCTCCACTTT.

The chain is built from TRBV27 and TRBJ2-7; D tentatively fits TRBD1 or TRBD2 (5 bases each). This CDR3 is built from 15 residues. The germline V gene encodes CDR1 MNHEY and CDR2 SMNVEV (reference sequence). The V gene lost 2 bases and the J gene lost 2 bases, with 13 bases spanning the gap. CDR3 coding DNA: TGTGCCAGCAGTTTAGGGACGGAGCCCACCTACGAGCAGTACTTC. The encoded protein is CASSLGTEPTYEQYF.

This clone was seen a single time. The chain is built from TRBV7-9 and TRBJ1-4; 9 bases map to TRBD1. The CDR3 contains 14 residues. The junction had 4 bases not matched to a gene; V was cut back by 4 bases and J by 7 bases. In germline, CDR1 is SEHNR, CDR2 FQNEAQ (reference sequence). In DNA, the CDR3 is TGTGCCAGCAGCTCGGGACAGGGAAGTGAAAAACTGTTTTTT. The encoded protein is CASSSGQGSEKLFF.

The chain joins TRBV28 to TRBJ1-1; maybe TRBD1 (6 bases). CDR1 and CDR2 from the germline V gene are MDHEN and SYDVKM. Trimming shortened V by 5 bases and J by 0 bases, and 13 bases separated the two germline ends. The CDR3 is made up of 15 amino acids. CDR3 loop: CASSPPGQMNTEAFF. The CDR3 DNA reads as TGTGCCAGCAGTCCGCCGGGACAAATGAACACTGAAGCTTTCTTT.

The gene calls are TRBV7-9 and TRBJ1-5; D not resolved. V was cut by 1 base and J by 4 bases, with 11 bases left in between. The CDR3 covers 15 residues. Germline V lookup: CDR1 SEHNR, CDR2 FQNEAQ (reference sequence). CDR3 coding DNA: TGTGCCAGCAGCTTAGATTATTTTGGAAATCAGCCCCAGCATTTT. Translating it yields CASSLDYFGNQPQHF. Based on the CDR3 plus reference TRBV7-9 and TRBJ1-5, the full variable domain is DTGVSQNPRHKITKRGQNVTFRCDPISEHNRLYWYRQTLGQGPEFLTYFQNEAQLEKSRLLSDRFSAERPKGSFSTLEIQRTEQGDSAMYLCASSLDYFGNQPQHFGDGTRLSIL.

The V and J genes are TRBV21-1 and TRBJ2-3; TRBD1, the D gene given by the table, was not confirmed from the DNA. TRBV21-1 is a known pseudogene. The CDR3 consists of 16 residues. As DNA, the CDR3 is TGTGCCAGCAGCAAACGACAGGGAAGTAGCACAGATACGCAGTATTTT. This encodes CASSKRQGSSTDTQYF.

This sequence joins TRBV6-5 and TRBJ1-1; D remains unclear. CDR1 is MNHEY, CDR2 SVGAGI, per germline. The V end was cut by 5 bases, the J end by 0 bases, with 7 bases between. The CDR3 extends over 13 amino acids. The CDR3: CASSRGMNTEAFF. CDR3 nucleotide sequence: TGTGCCAGCAGTCGAGGGATGAACACTGAAGCTTTCTTT.

The chain is built from TRBV19 and TRBJ2-7; perhaps TRBD2 as D (6 bases). CDR1 LNHDA and CDR2 SQIVND come from the germline V gene (reference sequence). The V and J ends lost 7 bases and 3 bases respectively, with 16 bases between them. The CDR3 runs to 14 residues. The CDR3 DNA reads TGTGCCAGTACCGACCTAGCGACCGGCTACGAGCAGTACTTC. This translates into CASTDLATGYEQYF.

CDR3 sequence: CASSLSGDFEAFF. CDR3 sequence (DNA): TGTGCCAGCAGTTTATCGGGGGACTTTGAAGCTTTCTTT. The chain joins TRBV28 to TRBJ1-1; tentative D call: TRBD1 (5 bases). The CDR3 is made up of 13 amino acids. Trimming shortened V by 1 base and J by 7 bases, and 10 bases separated the two germline ends. Germline V gene lookup returns CDR1 MDHEN and CDR2 SYDVKM.

The rearrangement links TRBV6-1 to TRBJ2-7, with D uncertain. Per germline, CDR1 MNHNS and CDR2 SASEGT. CDR3 length equals 14 residues. Trimming stripped 2 bases from V and 2 bases from J, with 10 bases between. CDR3 region: CASSERTATYEQYF. Written as DNA, the CDR3 is TGTGCCAGCAGTGAACGGACGGCCACCTACGAGCAGTACTTC.